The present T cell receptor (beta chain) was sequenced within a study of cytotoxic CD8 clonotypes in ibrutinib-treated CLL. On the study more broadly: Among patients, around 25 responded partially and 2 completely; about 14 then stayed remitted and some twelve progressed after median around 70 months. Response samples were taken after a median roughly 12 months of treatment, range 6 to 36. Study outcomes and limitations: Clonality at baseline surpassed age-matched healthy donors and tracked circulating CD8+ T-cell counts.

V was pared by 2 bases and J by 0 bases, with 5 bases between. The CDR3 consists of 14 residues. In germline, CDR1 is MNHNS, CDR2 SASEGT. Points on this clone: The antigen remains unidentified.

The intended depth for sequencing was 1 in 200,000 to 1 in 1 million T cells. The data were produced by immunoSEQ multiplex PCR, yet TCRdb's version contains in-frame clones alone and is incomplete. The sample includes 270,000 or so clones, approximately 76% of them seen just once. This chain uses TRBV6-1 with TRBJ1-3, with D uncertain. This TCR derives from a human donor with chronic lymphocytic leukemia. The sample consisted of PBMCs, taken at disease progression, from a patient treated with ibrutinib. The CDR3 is CASSESNSGNTIYF. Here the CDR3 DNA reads TGTGCCAGCAGTGAAAGCAACTCTGGAAACACCATATATTTT.